This T cell receptor (beta chain) was captured by sequencing in a study of cytomegalovirus exposure and HLA in healthy donors. The PCR ran on 60 Vbeta and 13 Jbeta primers. Clones were sequenced by immunoSEQ multiplex PCR, and TCRdb holds only the in-frame ones, with some missing. The sample records over 80,000 clones, roughly 74% being singletons. CDR1 and CDR2 (germline): SGHDN, FVKESK. The CDR3 has 15 amino acids. Deletions cut 4 bases from V and 1 base from J, with 10 bases between. The material sequenced was PBMCs. This clonotype was sampled from a woman in her 70s in good health and CMV-seropositive. The chain is built from TRBV14 and TRBJ2-2; D might be TRBD1 (5 bases). The CDR3 nucleotides read TGTGCCAGCAGCCCCTCGGACAAGAACACCGGGGAGCTGTTTTTT. Protein product: CASSPSDKNTGELFF. Full variable domain (missing parts from reference TRBV14 and TRBJ2-2): EAGVTQFPSHSVIEKGQTVTLRCDPISGHDNLYWYRRVMGKEIKFLLHFVKESKQDESGMPNNRFLAERTGGTYSTLKVQPAELEDSGVYFCASSPSDKNTGELFFGEGSRLTVL.